This T cell receptor beta chain was identified in a study of human T cells and chemical hapten exposure. Study-wide context: The scalp of each patient received a weekly diphenylcyclopropenone dose for the full approximately 26-week study.

The study's findings and limits: TCRs at a frequency above 1 in 1000 stayed unchanged with DPC sensitization.

J lost 7 bases, V lost 1 base, and 2 bases had no gene match. The CDR3 covers 13 residues. Germline CDR1 and CDR2: MDHEN and SYDVKM. Time point in this sample: patch test 1, 2 weeks after DPC sensitization. Treatment indicated: therapeutic diphenylcyclopropenone sensitization with weekly scalp DPC. Authors' data handling: A per-sample median of roughly 96,000 TCRs was observed, with a range of about 23,224 to 750,000. TCRdb ran MiXCR on the RACE reads and lists one entry per CDR3 protein. TCRdb, not the original authors, processed these V and J calls. The repertoire has more than 150,000 distinct CDR3 sequences, about 14% of them found once; the top ten carry less than 2%. Of note for this clonotype: No antigen is known for it.

The chain combines TRBV28 with TRBJ2-5; 8 bases fit TRBD2. The origin of this receptor is a woman in her twenties or thirties with alopecia areata. Some clones in this sample may be carry-over from other donors' samples. The input for sequencing was whole blood, taken in connection with sensitization to the hapten diphenylcyclopropenone (DPC). In nucleotides, the CDR3 is TGTGCCAGCAGTTTATACCTAGCGGGGACCCAGTACTTC. Protein product: CASSLYLAGTQYF.